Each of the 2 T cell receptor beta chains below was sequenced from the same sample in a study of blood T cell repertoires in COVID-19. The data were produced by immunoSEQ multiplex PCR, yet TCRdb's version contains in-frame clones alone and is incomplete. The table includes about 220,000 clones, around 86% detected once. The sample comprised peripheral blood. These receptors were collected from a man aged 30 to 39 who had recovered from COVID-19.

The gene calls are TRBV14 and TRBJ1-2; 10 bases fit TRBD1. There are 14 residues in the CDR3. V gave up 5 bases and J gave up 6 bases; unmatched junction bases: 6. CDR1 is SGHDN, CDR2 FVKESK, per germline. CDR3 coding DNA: TGTGCCAGCAGCAAAACCGGGACAGGGGATGGCTACACCTTC. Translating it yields CASSKTGTGDGYTF.

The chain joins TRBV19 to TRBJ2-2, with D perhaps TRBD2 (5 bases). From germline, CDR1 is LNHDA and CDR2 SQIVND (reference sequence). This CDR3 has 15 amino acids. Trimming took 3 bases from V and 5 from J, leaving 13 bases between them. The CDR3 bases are TGTGCCAGTAGTATTGAGGGCAGATGGACCGGGGAGCTGTTTTTT. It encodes CASSIEGRWTGELFF.